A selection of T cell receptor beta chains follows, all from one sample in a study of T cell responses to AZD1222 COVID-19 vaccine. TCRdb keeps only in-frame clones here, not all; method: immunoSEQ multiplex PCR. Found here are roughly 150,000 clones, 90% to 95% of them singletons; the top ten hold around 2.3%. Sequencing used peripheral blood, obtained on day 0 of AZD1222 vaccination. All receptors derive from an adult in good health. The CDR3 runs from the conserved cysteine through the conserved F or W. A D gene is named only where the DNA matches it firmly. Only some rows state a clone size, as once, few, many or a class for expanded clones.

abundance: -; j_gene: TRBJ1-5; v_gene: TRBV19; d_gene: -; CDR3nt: TGTGCCAGTAGGATCCGCTCCGGGGTAGGCGATCAGCCCCAGCATTTT; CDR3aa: CASRIRSGVGDQPQHF
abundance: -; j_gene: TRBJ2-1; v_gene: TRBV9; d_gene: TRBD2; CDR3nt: TGTGCCAGCAGCGTGGGAGGGGCAAGTGAGCAGTTCTTC; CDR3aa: CASSVGGASEQFF
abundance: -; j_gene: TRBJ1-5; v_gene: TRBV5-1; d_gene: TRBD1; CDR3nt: TGCGCCAGCAGCCCAGGACAGGGTAATAGCAATCAGCCCCAGCATTTT; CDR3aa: CASSPGQGNSNQPQHF
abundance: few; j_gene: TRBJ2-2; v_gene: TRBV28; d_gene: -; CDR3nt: TGTGCCATCCATTCGGGAGACACCGGGGAGCTGTTTTTT; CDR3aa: CAIHSGDTGELFF
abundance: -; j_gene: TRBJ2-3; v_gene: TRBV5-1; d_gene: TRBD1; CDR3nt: TGCGCCAGCAGGACAACAGGGGCGGCAACAGATACGCAGTATTTT; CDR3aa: CASRTTGAATDTQYF
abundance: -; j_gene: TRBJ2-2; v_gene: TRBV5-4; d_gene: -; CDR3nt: TGTGCCAGCAGCCTCGGGTCGGGGCTGAACACCGGGGAGCTGTTTTTT; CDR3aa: CASSLGSGLNTGELFF
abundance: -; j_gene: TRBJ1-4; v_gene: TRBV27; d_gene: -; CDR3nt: TGTGCCAGCAGCATAAGGGGACCTAATGAAAAACTGTTTTTT; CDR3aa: CASSIRGPNEKLFF
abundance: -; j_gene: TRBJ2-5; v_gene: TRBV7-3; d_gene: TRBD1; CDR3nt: TGTGCCAGCAGCCCGGGACGGACAGGGTGGCAGACCCAGTACTTC; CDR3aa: CASSPGRTGWQTQYF
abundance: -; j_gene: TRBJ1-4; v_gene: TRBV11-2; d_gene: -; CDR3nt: TGTGCCAGCAGCTTAGAAGGTCGATCGCGACAGCTGTTTTTT; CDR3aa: CASSLEGRSRQLFF
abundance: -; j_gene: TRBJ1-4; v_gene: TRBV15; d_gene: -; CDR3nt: TGTGCCACCAGCAACCAGGAACCAACTAATGAAAAACTGTTTTTT; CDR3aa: CATSNQEPTNEKLFF
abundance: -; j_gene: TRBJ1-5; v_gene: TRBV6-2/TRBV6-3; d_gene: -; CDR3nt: TGTGCCAGCAGTTACCTCTCCAGCAGGAGCTATCAGCCCCAGCATTTT; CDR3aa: CASSYLSSRSYQPQHF
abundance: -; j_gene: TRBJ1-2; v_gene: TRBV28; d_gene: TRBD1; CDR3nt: TGTGCCAGCAGTCCAGGACAGGGGGTAGGGTATGGCTACACCTTC; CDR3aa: CASSPGQGVGYGYTF
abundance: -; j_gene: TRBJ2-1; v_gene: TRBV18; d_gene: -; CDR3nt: TGTGCCAGCTCACCACCGACAGCCCTAGGTAATGAGCAGTTCTTC; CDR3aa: CASSPPTALGNEQFF
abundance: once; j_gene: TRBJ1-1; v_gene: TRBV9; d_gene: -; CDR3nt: TGTGCCAGCAGCGTGGGTGAGGGTGGGGTCACTGAAGCTTTCTTT; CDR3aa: CASSVGEGGVTEAFF
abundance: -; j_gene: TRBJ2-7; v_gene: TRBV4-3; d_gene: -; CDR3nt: TGCGCCAGCAGCCAAGAATCCAGCGAAGTGGGTTACGAGCAGTACTTC; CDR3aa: CASSQESSEVGYEQYF
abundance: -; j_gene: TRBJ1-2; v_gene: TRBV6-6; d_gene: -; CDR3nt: TGTGCCAGCAGTTACGAAGCTAACTATGGCTACACCTTC; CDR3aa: CASSYEANYGYTF
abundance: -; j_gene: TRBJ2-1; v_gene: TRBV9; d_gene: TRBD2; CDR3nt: TGTGCCAGCAGCGTAGTGGCCGGGACTAGCGGAAGCTCCTACAATGAGCAGTTCTTC; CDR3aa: CASSVVAGTSGSSYNEQFF
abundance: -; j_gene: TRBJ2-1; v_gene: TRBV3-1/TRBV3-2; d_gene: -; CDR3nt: TGTGCCAGCAGCCAAGGAGCGGCAATATTAATTGAAACGCACAATGAGCAGTTCTTC; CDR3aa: CASSQGAAILIETHNEQFF
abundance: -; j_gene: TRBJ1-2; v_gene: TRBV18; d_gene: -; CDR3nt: TGTGCCAGCTCGCAACTTGAGGGCTACACCTTC; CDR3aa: CASSQLEGYTF
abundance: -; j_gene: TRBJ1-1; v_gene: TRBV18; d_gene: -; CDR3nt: TGTGCCAGCTCACCCCGGGACACTGAAGCTTTCTTT; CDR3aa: CASSPRDTEAFF
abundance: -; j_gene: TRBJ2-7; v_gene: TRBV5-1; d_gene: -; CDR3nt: TGCGCCAGCAGCAGCTCCTACGAGCAGTACTTC; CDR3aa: CASSSSYEQYF
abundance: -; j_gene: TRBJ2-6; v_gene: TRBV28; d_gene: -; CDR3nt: TGTGCCAGCAGTCCCAGGGGCCCTGGGGCCAACGTCCTGACTTTC; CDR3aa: CASSPRGPGANVLTF
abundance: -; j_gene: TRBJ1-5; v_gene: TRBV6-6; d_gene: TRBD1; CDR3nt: TGTGCCAGCAGTTTCCCAGGGGGTCAGCCCCAGCATTTT; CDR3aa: CASSFPGGQPQHF
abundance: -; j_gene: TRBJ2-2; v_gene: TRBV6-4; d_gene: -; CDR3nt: TGTGCCAGCAGTGACATATCGGGAGCCGGGGAGCTGTTTTTT; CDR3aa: CASSDISGAGELFF
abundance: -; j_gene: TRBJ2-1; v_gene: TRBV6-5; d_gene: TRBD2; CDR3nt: TGTGCCAGCAGCGGCACTAGCGTTGAGCAGTTCTTC; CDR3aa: CASSGTSVEQFF
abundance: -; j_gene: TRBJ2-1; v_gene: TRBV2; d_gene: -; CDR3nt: TGTGCCAGCAGTGAAGTAGGAGGCTCCTACAATGAGCAGTTCTTC; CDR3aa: CASSEVGGSYNEQFF
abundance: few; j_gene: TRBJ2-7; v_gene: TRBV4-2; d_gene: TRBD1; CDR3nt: TGTGCCAGCAGCCCGGAAGGGACAGGTAATGGCTACGAGCAGTACTTC; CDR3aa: CASSPEGTGNGYEQYF
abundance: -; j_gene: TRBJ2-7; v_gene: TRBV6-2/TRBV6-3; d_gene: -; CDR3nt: TGTGCCAGCAGTTACGGGGCGGGGCCCTACGAGCAGTACTTC; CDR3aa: CASSYGAGPYEQYF
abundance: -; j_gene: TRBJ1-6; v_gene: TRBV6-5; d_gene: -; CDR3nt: TGTGCCAGCCGTCGGAGGCAGGGGAATTCACCCCTCCACTTT; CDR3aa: CASRRRQGNSPLHF